The clone carrying this TCR beta chain was seen more than once but under ten times. The antigen remains undetermined. Each donor was a healthy Caucasian. This entry is derived from a study of identical twins. From the 5' RACE reads, TCRdb called clonotypes with MiXCR, one entry per CDR3 protein. The sample has 350,000 to 400,000 distinct CDR3 sequences, roughly 9% seen once. General study findings and limits: Twins showed weaker excess sharing in their beta out-of-frame sequences. Because invariant MAIT and iNKT cells could be present, zero-insertion analyses could be partly confounded.

The CDR3 contains 15 residues. Trimming cost V 3 bases and J 14 bases; bases outside gene matches: 11. V gene TRBV12-3 or TRBV12-4 combines with J gene TRBJ2-1; 12 bases line up with TRBD2. Sequencing was done on a sample of naive T cells sorted from blood. The sequence derives from a woman aged 50 to 60 in good health. The chain's CDR3 is CASSFGLAGLRGEFF. CDR3 nucleotides: TGTGCCAGCAGTTTTGGACTAGCGGGGCTCAGAGGGGAGTTCTTC.